Given below is one T cell receptor (beta chain) in context. The data derive from a study of blood T cell repertoires in COVID-19. The CDR3 runs to 13 residues. Per germline, CDR1 SGHTS and CDR2 YDEGEE. V shed 4 bases, J shed 4 bases, and the junction held 3 bases outside the gene matches. Clones were read by immunoSEQ multiplex PCR, and TCRdb kept only the in-frame ones, dropping some. The repertoire holds approximately 170,000 clones, with about 85% as singletons. The TCR originated in a man older than 75 with COVID-19, enrolled during active disease. Specimen: peripheral blood. This chain joins TRBV5-8 and TRBJ1-2, with 8 bases aligning to TRBD1. In nucleotides, the CDR3 is TGTGCCAGCAGCCCGGACAGGGCCTATGGCTACACCTTC. Translating gives CASSPDRAYGYTF.